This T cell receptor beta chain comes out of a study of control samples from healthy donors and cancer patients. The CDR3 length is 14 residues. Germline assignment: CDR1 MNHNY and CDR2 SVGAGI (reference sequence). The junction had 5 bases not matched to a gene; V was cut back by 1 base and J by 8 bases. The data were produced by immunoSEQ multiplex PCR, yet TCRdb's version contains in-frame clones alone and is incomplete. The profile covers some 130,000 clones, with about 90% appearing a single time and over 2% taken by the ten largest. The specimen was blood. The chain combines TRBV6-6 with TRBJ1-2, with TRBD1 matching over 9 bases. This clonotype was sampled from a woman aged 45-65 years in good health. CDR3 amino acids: CASSYYDRGIGYTF. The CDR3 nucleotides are TGTGCCAGCAGTTACTACGACAGGGGGATAGGCTACACCTTC.